This T cell receptor (beta chain) was sequenced during a study of T-cell reconstitution after alpha-beta-depleted transplantation in children. Study-level findings and limits: Recipient T cells and thymic progenitors that survived were the source of the high TCRbeta diversity seen at day 60 in some patients. Two months or so post-transplant, alpha-beta T cells reportedly derived from several hundred expanded graft clones. At one year after transplant, newly produced T cells mostly accounted for T-cell counts and diversity.

Trimming shortened V by 7 bases and J by 1 base, and 12 bases separated the two germline ends. Germline assignment: CDR1 SEHNR and CDR2 FQNEAQ (reference sequence). The CDR3 is 14 residues long. With respect to this clonotype: What it recognizes is unknown.

Library preparation (for TCRbeta) was performed with unique molecular identifiers. MiXCR, run by TCRdb on the PCR reads, gives a single entry per CDR3 protein. The sample has a few hundred thousand distinct CDR3 sequences; roughly 17% are singletons. Sequenced here: PBMCs, mostly from graft donor cells, sampled 360 days after TCRalphabeta/CD19-depleted stem cell transplant. This receptor was identified in a boy less than two years old who had a stem cell transplant for Wiskott-Aldrich syndrome, so the T cells may come from the graft donor. This rearrangement joins TRBV7-9 to TRBJ2-3; D might be TRBD1 or TRBD2, each matching 5 bases. CDR3 loop: CASTEGTRTDTQYF. The CDR3 nucleotides read TGTGCCAGCACCGAAGGGACGCGCACAGATACGCAGTATTTT.